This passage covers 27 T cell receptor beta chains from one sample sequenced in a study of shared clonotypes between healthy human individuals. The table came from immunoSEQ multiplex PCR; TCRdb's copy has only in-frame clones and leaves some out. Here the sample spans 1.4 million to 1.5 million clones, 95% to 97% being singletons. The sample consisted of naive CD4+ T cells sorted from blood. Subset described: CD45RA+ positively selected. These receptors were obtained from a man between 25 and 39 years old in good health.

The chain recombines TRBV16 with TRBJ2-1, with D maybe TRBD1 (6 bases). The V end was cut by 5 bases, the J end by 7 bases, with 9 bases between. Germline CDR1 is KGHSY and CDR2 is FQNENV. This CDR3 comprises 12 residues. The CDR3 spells CASSRQVNEQFF. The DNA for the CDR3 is TGTGCCAGCAGCAGACAGGTAAATGAGCAGTTCTTC.

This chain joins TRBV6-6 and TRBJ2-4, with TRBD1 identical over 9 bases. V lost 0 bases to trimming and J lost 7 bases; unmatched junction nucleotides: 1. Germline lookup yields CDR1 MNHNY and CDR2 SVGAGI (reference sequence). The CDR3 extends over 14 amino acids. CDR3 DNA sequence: TGTGCCAGCAGTTACTCGGGGACAGGGAACATTCAGTACTTC. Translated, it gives CASSYSGTGNIQYF.

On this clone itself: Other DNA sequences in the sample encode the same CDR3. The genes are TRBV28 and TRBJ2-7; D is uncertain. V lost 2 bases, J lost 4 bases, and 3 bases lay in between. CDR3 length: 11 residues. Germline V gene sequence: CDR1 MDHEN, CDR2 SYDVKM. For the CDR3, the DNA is TGTGCCAGCAGTTTAGAGTACGAGCAGTACTTC. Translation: CASSLEYEQYF.

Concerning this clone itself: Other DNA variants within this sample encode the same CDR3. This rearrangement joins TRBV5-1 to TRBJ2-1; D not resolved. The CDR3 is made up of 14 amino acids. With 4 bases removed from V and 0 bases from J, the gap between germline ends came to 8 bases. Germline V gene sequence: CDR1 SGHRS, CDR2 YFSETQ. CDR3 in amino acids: CASSLGSSYNEQFF. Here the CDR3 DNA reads TGCGCCAGCAGCCTGGGTAGCTCCTACAATGAGCAGTTCTTC.

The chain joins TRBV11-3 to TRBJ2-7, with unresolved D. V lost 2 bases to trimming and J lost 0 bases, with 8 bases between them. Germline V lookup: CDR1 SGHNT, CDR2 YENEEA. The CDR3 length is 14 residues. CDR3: CASSLSPYSYEQYF. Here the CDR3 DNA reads TGTGCCAGCAGCTTAAGCCCCTACTCCTACGAGCAGTACTTC.

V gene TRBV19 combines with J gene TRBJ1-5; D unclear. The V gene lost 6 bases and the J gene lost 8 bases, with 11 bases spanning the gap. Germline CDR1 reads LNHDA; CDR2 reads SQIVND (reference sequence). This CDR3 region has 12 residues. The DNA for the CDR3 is TGTGCCAGTAGCCCCGACGGTGAGCCCCAGCATTTT. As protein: CASSPDGEPQHF.

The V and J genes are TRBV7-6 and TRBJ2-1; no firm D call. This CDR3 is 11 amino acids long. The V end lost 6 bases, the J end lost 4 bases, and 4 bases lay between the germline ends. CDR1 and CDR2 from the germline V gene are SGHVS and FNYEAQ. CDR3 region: CASSGYNEQFF. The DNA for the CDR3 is TGTGCCAGCAGTGGATACAATGAGCAGTTCTTC.

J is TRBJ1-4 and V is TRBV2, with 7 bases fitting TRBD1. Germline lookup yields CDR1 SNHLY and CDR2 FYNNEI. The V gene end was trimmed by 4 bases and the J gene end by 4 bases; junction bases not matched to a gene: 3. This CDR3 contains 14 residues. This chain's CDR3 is CASSGDSFNEKLFF. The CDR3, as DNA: TGTGCCAGCAGTGGGGACAGTTTTAATGAAAAACTGTTTTTT.

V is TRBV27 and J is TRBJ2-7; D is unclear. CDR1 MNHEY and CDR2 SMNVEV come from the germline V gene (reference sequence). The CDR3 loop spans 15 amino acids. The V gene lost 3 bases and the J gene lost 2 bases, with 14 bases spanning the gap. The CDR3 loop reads CASSLFLGKTYEQYF. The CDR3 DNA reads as TGTGCCAGCAGTTTGTTCTTGGGCAAAACCTACGAGCAGTACTTC.

The CDR3 sequence is CASSLSSGLYNEQFF. CDR3 DNA sequence: TGTGCCAGCAGCTTGTCTAGCGGACTTTACAATGAGCAGTTCTTC. The chain joins TRBV7-2 to TRBJ2-1, with TRBD2 matching over 7 bases. The CDR3 is 15 amino acids. Germline CDR1 SGHTA, CDR2 FQGNSA. J gave up 4 bases and V 3 bases, and 6 bases lay outside the gene matches.

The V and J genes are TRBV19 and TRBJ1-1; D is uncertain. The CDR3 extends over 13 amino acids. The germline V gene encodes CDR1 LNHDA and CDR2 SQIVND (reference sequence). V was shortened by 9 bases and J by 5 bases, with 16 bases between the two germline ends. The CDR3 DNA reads TGTGCCAGCTCTCCACGGGCTCGAACTGAAGCTTTCTTT. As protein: CASSPRARTEAFF.

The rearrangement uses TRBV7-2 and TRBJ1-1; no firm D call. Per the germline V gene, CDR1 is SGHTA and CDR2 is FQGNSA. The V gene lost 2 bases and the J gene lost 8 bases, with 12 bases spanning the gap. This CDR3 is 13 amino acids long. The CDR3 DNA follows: TGTGCCAGCAGCTTAAAGGGCGGGCAAGAAGCTTTCTTT. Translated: CASSLKGGQEAFF.

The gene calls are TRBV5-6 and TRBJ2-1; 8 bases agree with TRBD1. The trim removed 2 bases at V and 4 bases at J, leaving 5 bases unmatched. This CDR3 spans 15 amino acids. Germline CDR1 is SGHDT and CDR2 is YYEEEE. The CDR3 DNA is TGTGCCAGCAGCTTAAGGACAGGGCTTTACAATGAGCAGTTCTTC. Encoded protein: CASSLRTGLYNEQFF.

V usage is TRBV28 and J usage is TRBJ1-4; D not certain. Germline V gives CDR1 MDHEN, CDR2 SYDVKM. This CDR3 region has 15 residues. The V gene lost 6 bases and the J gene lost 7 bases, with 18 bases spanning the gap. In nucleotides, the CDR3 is TGTGCCAGCAGGCAAGGAACCACACCCCGTGAAAAACTGTTTTTT. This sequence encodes CASRQGTTPREKLFF.

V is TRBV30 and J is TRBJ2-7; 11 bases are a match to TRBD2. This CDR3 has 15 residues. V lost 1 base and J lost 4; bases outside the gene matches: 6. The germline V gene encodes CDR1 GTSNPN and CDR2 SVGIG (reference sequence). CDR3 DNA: TGTGCCTGGAGTGCACAAACTAGCGGGAGATACGAGCAGTACTTC. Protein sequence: CAWSAQTSGRYEQYF. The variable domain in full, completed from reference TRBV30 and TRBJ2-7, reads SQTIHQWPATLVQPVGSPLSLECTVEGTSNPNLYWYRQAAGRGLQLLFYSVGIGQISSEVPQNLSASRPQDRQFILSSKKLLLSDSGFYLCAWSAQTSGRYEQYFGPGTRLTVT.

CDR3 region: CASSQEDSGIGLYNEQFF. The CDR3 nucleotides are TGTGCCAGCAGCCAAGAGGATAGCGGGATTGGCCTATACAATGAGCAGTTCTTC. This chain joins TRBV14 and TRBJ2-1; TRBD2 aligns across 8 bases. V lost 0 bases and J lost 4; bases outside the gene matches: 11. This CDR3 is 18 amino acids long. Germline CDR1 reads SGHDN; CDR2 reads FVKESK.

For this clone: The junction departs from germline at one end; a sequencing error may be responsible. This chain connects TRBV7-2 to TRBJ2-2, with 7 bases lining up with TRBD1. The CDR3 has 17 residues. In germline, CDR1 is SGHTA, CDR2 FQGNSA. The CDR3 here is CASSLAQGRVGSGELFF. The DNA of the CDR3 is TGTGCCAGCAGCCTAGCACAGGGGCGGGTTGGATCCGGGGAGCTGTTTTTT.

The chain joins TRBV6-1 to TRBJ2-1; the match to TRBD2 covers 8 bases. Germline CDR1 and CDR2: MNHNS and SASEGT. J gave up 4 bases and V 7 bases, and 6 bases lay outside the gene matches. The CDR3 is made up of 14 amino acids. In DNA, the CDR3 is TGTGCCAGCATTCTGGGACTAGAGTACAATGAGCAGTTCTTC. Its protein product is CASILGLEYNEQFF.

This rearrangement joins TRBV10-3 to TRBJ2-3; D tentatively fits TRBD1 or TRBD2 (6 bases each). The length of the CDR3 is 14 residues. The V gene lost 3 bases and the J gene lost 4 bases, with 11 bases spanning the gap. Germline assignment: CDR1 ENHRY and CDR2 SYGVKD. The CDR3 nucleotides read TGTGCCATCAGTGACCGGAGGGGGTCAGATACGCAGTATTTT. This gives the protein CAISDRRGSDTQYF.

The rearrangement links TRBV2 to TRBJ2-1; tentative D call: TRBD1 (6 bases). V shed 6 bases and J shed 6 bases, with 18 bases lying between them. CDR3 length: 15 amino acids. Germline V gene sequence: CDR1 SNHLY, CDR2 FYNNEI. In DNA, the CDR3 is TGTGCCAGCAGCCTGGACAGAGCAGCTTCCAATGAGCAGTTCTTC. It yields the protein CASSLDRAASNEQFF.

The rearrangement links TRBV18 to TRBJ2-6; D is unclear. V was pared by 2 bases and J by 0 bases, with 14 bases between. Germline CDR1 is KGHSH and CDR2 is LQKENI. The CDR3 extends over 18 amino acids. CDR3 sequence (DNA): TGTGCCAGCTCACCATCTCGAGGTTCCCGCTCTGGGGCCAACGTCCTGACTTTC. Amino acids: CASSPSRGSRSGANVLTF.

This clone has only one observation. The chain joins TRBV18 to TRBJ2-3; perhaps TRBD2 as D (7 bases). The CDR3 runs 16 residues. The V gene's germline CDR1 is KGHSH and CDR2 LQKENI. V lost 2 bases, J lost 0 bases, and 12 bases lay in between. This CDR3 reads CASSPYGGLSTDTQYF. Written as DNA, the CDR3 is TGTGCCAGCTCACCATACGGGGGGCTAAGCACAGATACGCAGTATTTT.

CDR3 region: CASSLAPGRHSYEQYF. The CDR3 DNA sequence: TGTGCCAGCAGCTTAGCCCCCGGACGACACTCCTACGAGCAGTACTTC. The chain combines TRBV11-2 with TRBJ2-7; no clear D. The germline CDR1 and CDR2 sequences are SGHAT and FQNNGV. The CDR3 contains 16 residues. The ends were cut back, 1 base at V and 0 bases at J, with 13 bases in the middle.

The CDR3 DNA follows: TGCGCCAGCAGAACAGGGTTCGGGCAAGAGACCCAGTACTTC. Amino acids: CASRTGFGQETQYF. This chain uses TRBV5-1 with TRBJ2-5; D is perhaps TRBD1 (6 bases). Trimming removed 5 bases at V and 2 bases at J, with 13 bases between. Germline-derived CDR1 and CDR2 are SGHRS and YFSETQ. The CDR3 extends over 14 amino acids.

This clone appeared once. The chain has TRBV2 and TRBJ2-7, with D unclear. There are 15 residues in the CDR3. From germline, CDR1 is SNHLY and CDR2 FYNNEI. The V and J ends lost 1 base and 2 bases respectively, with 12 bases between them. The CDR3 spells CASSEGTQKTYEQYF. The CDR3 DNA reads TGTGCCAGCAGTGAAGGGACCCAGAAAACCTACGAGCAGTACTTC.

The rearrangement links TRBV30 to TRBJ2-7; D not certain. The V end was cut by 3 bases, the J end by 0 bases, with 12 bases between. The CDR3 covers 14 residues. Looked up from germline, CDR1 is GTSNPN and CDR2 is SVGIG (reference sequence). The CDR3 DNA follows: TGTGCCTGGAGCCTGGCGGTTAGCTCCTACGAGCAGTACTTC. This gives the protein CAWSLAVSSYEQYF.

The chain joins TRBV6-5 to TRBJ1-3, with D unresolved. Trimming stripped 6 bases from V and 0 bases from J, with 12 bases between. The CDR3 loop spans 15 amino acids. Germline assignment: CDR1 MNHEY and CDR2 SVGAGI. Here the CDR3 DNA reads TGTGCCAGCAGCCTTACTGCGAACTCTGGAAACACCATATATTTT. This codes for CASSLTANSGNTIYF.